Listed below are T cell receptor beta chains from one sample, sequenced in a study of T cell repertoires in cytomegalovirus infection. TCRdb fed the reads into MiXCR, producing one record per CDR3 protein. The sample contains about 890,000 distinct CDR3 sequences, approximately 30% of which appear only once. These receptors are not linked to any known antigen. Sequencing was performed on cultured CD8+ T cells from PBMCs, taken from culture after CMV antigen stimulation. The receptors come from a human donor in good health (CMV status not recorded). Some clones in this sample may be carry-over from other donors' samples. The CDR3 runs from the conserved cysteine through the conserved F or W. A D gene is named only where the DNA matches it firmly. Rows may omit the clone size; those that give it use once, few, many or a size class.

j_call: TRBJ2-5; d_call: .; v_call: TRBV10-3; clone_size: .; cdr3_nt: TGTACCATCGGCCCGGGGGGCCAGGAGACCCAGTACTTC; cdr3_aa: CTIGPGGQETQYF
j_call: TRBJ1-5; d_call: TRBD1; v_call: TRBV6-2/TRBV6-3; clone_size: .; cdr3_nt: TGTGCCAGCACCCAGACAGGGTACGGTCAGCCCCAGCATTTT; cdr3_aa: CASTQTGYGQPQHF
j_call: TRBJ2-1; d_call: TRBD1; v_call: TRBV6-2/TRBV6-3; clone_size: .; cdr3_nt: TGTGCCAGCAGTTATGCCTCAGGGGGCAATGAGCAATTCTTC; cdr3_aa: CASSYASGGNEQFF
j_call: TRBJ2-1; d_call: .; v_call: TRBV12-3/TRBV12-4; clone_size: few; cdr3_nt: TGTGCCATCAGGGCTTTCCGCTCCTACAATGAGCAGTTCTTC; cdr3_aa: CAIRAFRSYNEQFF
j_call: TRBJ1-1; d_call: TRBD1; v_call: TRBV12-3/TRBV12-4; clone_size: few; cdr3_nt: TGTGCCAGCAGTTTAGTCCGGGACAGGGGCACTGAAGCTTTCTTT; cdr3_aa: CASSLVRDRGTEAFF
j_call: TRBJ1-4; d_call: .; v_call: TRBV2; clone_size: .; cdr3_nt: TGTGCCAGCAGTTATCGGGTCTTCAATGAAAAACTGTTTTTT; cdr3_aa: CASSYRVFNEKLFF
j_call: TRBJ2-6; d_call: TRBD1; v_call: TRBV24-1; clone_size: few; cdr3_nt: TGTGCCACCAGTGCCATCACAGGGGGCTATGGGGCCAACGTCCTGACTTTC; cdr3_aa: CATSAITGGYGANVLTF
j_call: TRBJ2-1; d_call: .; v_call: TRBV6-2/TRBV6-3; clone_size: .; cdr3_nt: TGTGCCAGCAGTTACTTGTTTAATGAGCAGTTCTTC; cdr3_aa: CASSYLFNEQFF
j_call: TRBJ1-5; d_call: .; v_call: TRBV6-1; clone_size: .; cdr3_nt: TGTGCCAGCAGTGAAGGTATGGGAAATCAGCCCCAGCATTTT; cdr3_aa: CASSEGMGNQPQHF
j_call: TRBJ2-1; d_call: TRBD1; v_call: TRBV20-1; clone_size: .; cdr3_nt: TGCAGTGCTCCGAACCGGGACAGGGGCCCATACAATGAGCAGTTCTTC; cdr3_aa: CSAPNRDRGPYNEQFF
j_call: TRBJ2-2; d_call: .; v_call: TRBV10-3; clone_size: few; cdr3_nt: TGTGCCATCCGACTCGAGCTGGGCACCGGGGAGCTGTTTTTT; cdr3_aa: CAIRLELGTGELFF
j_call: TRBJ1-5; d_call: .; v_call: TRBV6-1; clone_size: .; cdr3_nt: TGTGCCAGCAGTGAAGTGGCAATTAGCAATCAGCCCCAGCATTTT; cdr3_aa: CASSEVAISNQPQHF
j_call: TRBJ1-2; d_call: .; v_call: TRBV10-3; clone_size: few; cdr3_nt: TGTGCCTACCGTGCTCGCGACAATCATGGCTACACCTTC; cdr3_aa: CAYRARDNHGYTF
j_call: TRBJ1-5; d_call: .; v_call: TRBV27; clone_size: few; cdr3_nt: TGTGCCACCCGAGGGACATATAGCAATCAGCCCCAGCATTTT; cdr3_aa: CATRGTYSNQPQHF
j_call: TRBJ1-2; d_call: .; v_call: TRBV4-1; clone_size: .; cdr3_nt: TGCGCCAGCAGCCAAGATAAGGAAACAGGGTACTATGGCTACACCTTC; cdr3_aa: CASSQDKETGYYGYTF
j_call: TRBJ2-3; d_call: .; v_call: TRBV12-3/TRBV12-4; clone_size: .; cdr3_nt: TGTGCCAGCAGTTTATACGGCGGTACCGGGGATACGCAGTATTTT; cdr3_aa: CASSLYGGTGDTQYF
j_call: TRBJ2-5; d_call: TRBD1; v_call: TRBV7-9; clone_size: few; cdr3_nt: TGTGCCAGCAGCTTCAAGGACAGGGGGTACCAAGAGACCCAGTACTTC; cdr3_aa: CASSFKDRGYQETQYF
j_call: TRBJ2-7; d_call: .; v_call: TRBV27; clone_size: .; cdr3_nt: TGTGCCAGCAGTTTATACGGGGAGCCCCTAGGTTCCTACGAGCAGTACTTC; cdr3_aa: CASSLYGEPLGSYEQYF
j_call: TRBJ1-5; d_call: .; v_call: TRBV7-2; clone_size: many; cdr3_nt: TGTGCCAGCAGCTTAGGAGGGGGGCGCATGAGGCCCCAGCATTTT; cdr3_aa: CASSLGGGRMRPQHF
j_call: TRBJ1-1; d_call: .; v_call: TRBV7-9; clone_size: .; cdr3_nt: TGTGCCAGCAGAAAGGAGGGCACTGAAGCTTTCTTT; cdr3_aa: CASRKEGTEAFF
j_call: TRBJ2-1; d_call: .; v_call: TRBV6-1; clone_size: .; cdr3_nt: TGTGCCAGCATCACAGTGGGGACTGAATATTACAATGAGCAGTTCTTC; cdr3_aa: CASITVGTEYYNEQFF
j_call: TRBJ2-1; d_call: .; v_call: TRBV27; clone_size: few; cdr3_nt: TGTGCCAGCAGTTTATCCTGGCGCCGCGCTTCCTACAATGAGCAGTTCTTC; cdr3_aa: CASSLSWRRASYNEQFF
j_call: TRBJ1-2; d_call: .; v_call: TRBV7-3; clone_size: .; cdr3_nt: TGTGCCAGCAGCTTCGGGGGGGCCGGGAACTATGGCTACACCTTC; cdr3_aa: CASSFGGAGNYGYTF
j_call: TRBJ2-1; d_call: .; v_call: TRBV20-1; clone_size: .; cdr3_nt: TGCAGTGCTAGTGCGGCCAACTACAATGAGCAGTTCTTC; cdr3_aa: CSASAANYNEQFF
j_call: TRBJ1-1; d_call: .; v_call: TRBV5-5; clone_size: .; cdr3_nt: TGTGCCAGCAGCTTGGGTGATCTTGAAGCTTTCTTT; cdr3_aa: CASSLGDLEAFF
j_call: TRBJ2-2; d_call: .; v_call: TRBV5-1; clone_size: .; cdr3_nt: TGCGCCAGCAGCGTGAACGCCGGGCCTAGTCTTATTCTGGACGGGGAGCTGTTTTTT; cdr3_aa: CASSVNAGPSLILDGELFF
j_call: TRBJ2-1; d_call: .; v_call: TRBV29-1; clone_size: once; cdr3_nt: TGCAGCGTTGAAGATCAGGTTAACAATGAGCAGTTCTTC; cdr3_aa: CSVEDQVNNEQFF
j_call: TRBJ1-4; d_call: TRBD1; v_call: TRBV7-9; clone_size: many; cdr3_nt: TGTGCCAGCAGCCGCCGGGACAGGGATGAAAAACTGTTTTTT; cdr3_aa: CASSRRDRDEKLFF
j_call: TRBJ2-1; d_call: TRBD1; v_call: TRBV19; clone_size: many; cdr3_nt: TGTGCCAGTAGTATGGGCAGGGGGCCCTACAATGAGCAGTTCTTC; cdr3_aa: CASSMGRGPYNEQFF
j_call: TRBJ1-2; d_call: TRBD1; v_call: TRBV27; clone_size: many; cdr3_nt: TGTGCCAGCAGCTTATCAGGGGGCAACTATGGCTACACCTTC; cdr3_aa: CASSLSGGNYGYTF
j_call: TRBJ1-6; d_call: .; v_call: TRBV7-9; clone_size: few; cdr3_nt: TGTGCCAGCAGCTCATTTCGGGGGGGCTATAATTCACCCCTCCACTTT; cdr3_aa: CASSSFRGGYNSPLHF
j_call: TRBJ1-6; d_call: .; v_call: TRBV4-3; clone_size: .; cdr3_nt: TGCGCCAGCAGCCAAGATAACGGCCTGAGCTCCTATAATTCACCCCTCCACTTT; cdr3_aa: CASSQDNGLSSYNSPLHF
j_call: TRBJ2-5; d_call: .; v_call: TRBV4-1; clone_size: few; cdr3_nt: TGCGCCAGCAGCCAAATGCGATACGAGACCCAGTACTTC; cdr3_aa: CASSQMRYETQYF
j_call: TRBJ2-5; d_call: .; v_call: TRBV7-4; clone_size: .; cdr3_nt: TGTGCCAGCAGCTTAGGGCCCAGCAGAGAAGAGACCCAGTACTTC; cdr3_aa: CASSLGPSREETQYF
j_call: TRBJ2-1; d_call: .; v_call: TRBV7-9; clone_size: .; cdr3_nt: TGTGCCAGCAGCAGGGACACCTCCTACAATGAGCAGTTCTTC; cdr3_aa: CASSRDTSYNEQFF
j_call: TRBJ2-5; d_call: .; v_call: TRBV19; clone_size: .; cdr3_nt: TGTGCCAGTAGTATCCGGGGGGCCCGAGAGACCCAGTACTTC; cdr3_aa: CASSIRGARETQYF
j_call: TRBJ2-7; d_call: TRBD1; v_call: TRBV29-1; clone_size: .; cdr3_nt: TGCAGCGTAGAGACCGGGACAGGGGGTAATTTTTACGAGCAGTACTTC; cdr3_aa: CSVETGTGGNFYEQYF
j_call: TRBJ1-2; d_call: .; v_call: TRBV5-6; clone_size: .; cdr3_nt: TGTGCCAGCAGCTTGGTCGGGATAATGAGTGGCTACACCTTC; cdr3_aa: CASSLVGIMSGYTF
j_call: TRBJ2-7; d_call: .; v_call: TRBV6-5; clone_size: .; cdr3_nt: TGTGCCAGCAGTTACGGGGGGCGGGAGCAGTACTTC; cdr3_aa: CASSYGGREQYF
j_call: TRBJ2-1; d_call: .; v_call: TRBV7-6; clone_size: many; cdr3_nt: TGTGCCAGCAGCCCCGCGGTTTACAATGAGCAGTTCTTC; cdr3_aa: CASSPAVYNEQFF
j_call: TRBJ2-4; d_call: TRBD1; v_call: TRBV6-1; clone_size: few; cdr3_nt: TGTGCCAGCAGTGAATGGGGGGGACAGGGAAAAAACATTCAGTACTTC; cdr3_aa: CASSEWGGQGKNIQYF
j_call: TRBJ1-5; d_call: .; v_call: TRBV9; clone_size: .; cdr3_nt: TGTGCCAGCAGCCCCGGCCGGGGTCCGGGTCAGCCCCAGCATTTT; cdr3_aa: CASSPGRGPGQPQHF
j_call: TRBJ2-1; d_call: .; v_call: TRBV2; clone_size: once; cdr3_nt: TGTGCCAGCAGAGAAAGACCCGGGGGCGGAGCCTACAATGAGCAGTTCTTC; cdr3_aa: CASRERPGGGAYNEQFF
j_call: TRBJ1-1; d_call: TRBD1; v_call: TRBV27; clone_size: .; cdr3_nt: TGTGCCAGCAGACTTTGGGGACAGGGGGATGAAGCTTTCTTT; cdr3_aa: CASRLWGQGDEAFF
j_call: TRBJ2-7; d_call: TRBD1; v_call: TRBV7-8; clone_size: many; cdr3_nt: TGTGCCAGCACCAAGGACAGGGGGCGGTGGGAGCAGTACTTC; cdr3_aa: CASTKDRGRWEQYF
j_call: TRBJ2-5; d_call: .; v_call: TRBV12-3/TRBV12-4; clone_size: .; cdr3_nt: TGTGCCAGCAGTTTTCGGCCTGCTCGGGGAGAGGCCCAGTACTTC; cdr3_aa: CASSFRPARGEAQYF
j_call: TRBJ2-5; d_call: .; v_call: TRBV3-1; clone_size: once; cdr3_nt: TGTGCCAGCAGCCAGGAGTGGACCCAGTACTTC; cdr3_aa: CASSQEWTQYF
j_call: TRBJ2-2; d_call: .; v_call: TRBV5-1; clone_size: few; cdr3_nt: TGCGCCAGCAGCTTGGCCGCGGTAGAGGGTCTGACCGGGGAGCTGTTTTTT; cdr3_aa: CASSLAAVEGLTGELFF
j_call: TRBJ2-3; d_call: .; v_call: TRBV4-3; clone_size: few; cdr3_nt: TGCGCCAGCAGCCAAGGGGACAGCACAGATACGCAGTATTTT; cdr3_aa: CASSQGDSTDTQYF
j_call: TRBJ1-1; d_call: .; v_call: TRBV9; clone_size: .; cdr3_nt: TGTGCCAGCAGCGTAGGGGCGAAGACTGAAGCTTTCTTT; cdr3_aa: CASSVGAKTEAFF
j_call: TRBJ1-5; d_call: .; v_call: TRBV4-1; clone_size: .; cdr3_nt: TGCGCCAGCAGCCAAGACGCCCCGGGGGCGACTCAGCCCCGGCATTTT; cdr3_aa: CASSQDAPGATQPRHF
j_call: TRBJ2-3; d_call: .; v_call: TRBV23-1; clone_size: few; cdr3_nt: TGCGCCAGCAGTCGGTCAGATACGCAGTATTTT; cdr3_aa: CASSRSDTQYF
j_call: TRBJ2-1; d_call: .; v_call: TRBV5-1; clone_size: .; cdr3_nt: TGCGCCAGCAGCTTGGTTACAGGGACCACGGGAAGGCAGTTCTTC; cdr3_aa: CASSLVTGTTGRQFF
j_call: TRBJ2-3; d_call: .; v_call: TRBV7-4; clone_size: .; cdr3_nt: TGTGCCAGCAGTACACCCAGGGGTTCGGATACGCAGTATTTT; cdr3_aa: CASSTPRGSDTQYF
j_call: TRBJ1-3; d_call: .; v_call: TRBV2; clone_size: few; cdr3_nt: TGTGCCAGCATCAGGACCGCGGGGGTATACTCTGGAAACACCATATATTTT; cdr3_aa: CASIRTAGVYSGNTIYF
j_call: TRBJ1-2; d_call: TRBD1; v_call: TRBV27; clone_size: .; cdr3_nt: TGTGCCAGTAGTTTTAAAAGACAGGGATTCTATGGCTACACCTTC; cdr3_aa: CASSFKRQGFYGYTF
j_call: TRBJ2-2; d_call: .; v_call: TRBV7-9; clone_size: .; cdr3_nt: TGTGCCATAAACCCTAAACTCGCCTTCGCGAACACCGGGGAGCTGTTTTTT; cdr3_aa: CAINPKLAFANTGELFF
j_call: TRBJ2-1; d_call: TRBD1; v_call: TRBV12-5; clone_size: many; cdr3_nt: TGTGCTAGCCAAGACAGGGCTAAGAACAATGAGCAGTTCTTC; cdr3_aa: CASQDRAKNNEQFF
j_call: TRBJ2-1; d_call: .; v_call: TRBV7-2; clone_size: many; cdr3_nt: TGTGCCAGCAGCTCCAGGCGGGGAAATGAGCAGTTCTTC; cdr3_aa: CASSSRRGNEQFF